The 9 T cell receptor beta chains below were found in one sample sequenced in a study of T cells in Graves' hyperthyroidism and ophthalmopathy (dated 2019 in TCRdb). The library was prepared using multiplex PCR. The sequencer listed for this sample is Illumina HiSeq 2000. TCR beta CDR3 regions were amplified from RNA transcripts. The first round of RT-PCR for the TCR CDR3 was performed with the HTBI primer set and the Qiagen OneStep RT-PCR kit. Starting from the raw public reads, TCRdb applied fastp trimming at Q25, assembled clones with MiXCR and retained in-frame beta chains. Here each entry gathers all rows of one CDR3 protein and keeps the most common genes and DNA. The sample yields under 350,000 distinct CDR3 sequences; around a sixth were counted once. The ten largest clones take up 49% of the sample. The sequenced sample consisted of blood. The receptors shown here come from a woman between 45 and 65 years old with Graves' hyperthyroidism.

This chain uses TRBV4-1 with TRBJ2-5, with D hard to call. From germline, CDR1 is MGHRA and CDR2 YSYEKL. The CDR3 has 12 residues. Trimming stripped 3 bases from V and 9 bases from J, with 11 bases between. The CDR3 sequence is CASSHLLGAQYF. The DNA of the CDR3 is TGCGCCAGCAGCCATTTATTGGGTGCCCAGTACTTC.

This clonotype was seen at least ten times. In nucleotides, the CDR3 is TGCGCCAGCAGCCAAGATCTGGGGACAGGGGGCGCATCGGGCTACACCTTC. Protein: CASSQDLGTGGASGYTF. V usage is TRBV4-1 and J usage is TRBJ1-2, with 12 bases aligning to TRBD1. The CDR3 is 17 residues long. With V trimmed by 0 bases and J by 8 bases, 10 bases remained unmatched. Germline lookup yields CDR1 MGHRA and CDR2 YSYEKL.

This clonotype appeared many times. This chain uses TRBV2 with TRBJ1-1; D gene ambiguous. The CDR3 has 15 residues. V lost 1 base, J lost 1 base, and 10 bases lay in between. The V gene's germline CDR1 is SNHLY and CDR2 FYNNEI. This chain's CDR3 is CASSEDGLRNTEAFF. CDR3 DNA sequence: TGTGCCAGCAGTGAAGATGGACTGAGGAACACTGAAGCTTTCTTT.

This sequence joins TRBV7-9 and TRBJ2-5; D may correspond to TRBD1 or TRBD2 (5 bases each). Between the trimmed V and J ends, which lost 1 base and 7 bases, there was a span of 19 bases. This CDR3 contains 16 residues. Germline V CDR1 and CDR2: SEHNR, FQNEAQ (reference sequence). The CDR3 region is CASSLELTVSGGTQYF. The CDR3 nucleotides are TGTGCCAGCAGCTTAGAATTGACAGTAAGCGGAGGGACCCAGTACTTC.

This clonotype was found many times. The genes are TRBV2 and TRBJ2-3, with D possibly TRBD1 on 6 matching bases. V dropped 7 bases and J dropped 5 bases, with 13 bases sitting between them. This CDR3 has 13 amino acids. The germline gives CDR1 SNHLY, CDR2 FYNNEI. Here the CDR3 reads CASNQYREDTQYF. CDR3 DNA sequence: TGTGCCAGCAACCAATACAGGGAAGATACGCAGTATTTT.

This clonotype has more than one count but fewer than ten. A read error may explain this, as a much larger clone is one base away. CDR3 nucleotide sequence: TGTGCCAGCACCGACAGGTACGAGCAGTTCTTC. Protein product: CASTDRYEQFF. The gene calls are TRBV28 and TRBJ2-1; perhaps TRBD1 as D (6 bases). The CDR3 loop spans 11 amino acids. Germline CDR1 MDHEN, CDR2 SYDVKM. V was trimmed by 7 bases and J by 10 bases, leaving 11 bases between them.

This chain links TRBV19 with TRBJ2-2, with 12 bases that match TRBD2. Germline lookup yields CDR1 LNHDA and CDR2 SQIVND (reference sequence). This CDR3 region has 19 residues. J lost 4 bases, V lost 1 base, and 10 bases had no gene match. Here the CDR3 DNA reads TGTGCCAGTAGTATAGCCTCCTCGACTAGCGGGAGCCCCACCGGGGAGCTGTTTTTT. It specifies CASSIASSTSGSPTGELFF.

V and J are TRBV5-6 and TRBJ1-6, with D possibly TRBD1 on 5 matching bases. The CDR3 is 16 amino acids. From germline, CDR1 is SGHDT and CDR2 YYEEEE. V was trimmed by 0 bases and J by 6 bases, leaving 13 bases between them. The CDR3 DNA reads as TGTGCCAGCAGCTTGGCCTGGGAAAGGGGTAATTCACCCCTCCACTTT. It is translated as CASSLAWERGNSPLHF.

This clonotype was seen many times. This CDR3 reads CSAGSNEQFF. As DNA, the CDR3 is TGCTCAGCTGGGTCTAATGAGCAGTTCTTC. The rearrangement uses TRBV20-1 and TRBJ2-1; D unclear. The CDR3 length is 10 residues. Per germline, CDR1 DFQATT and CDR2 SNEGSKA (reference sequence).